This is a list of T cell receptor beta chains from one sample in a study of T-cell memory formation after mild COVID-19. MiXCR, applied by TCRdb to the 5' RACE reads, yields one record per CDR3 protein. The sample has 250,000 to 300,000 distinct CDR3 sequences; roughly 15% are singletons. Source material: PBMCs or a T cell subset sorted from them (not recorded which). The receptors stem from a young man who had mild COVID-19 (a few samples of this study predate the infection). Cell type and time point are not known. Each CDR3 is given with its conserved first and last residue. Fields, in order: V gene, clone size, D gene, J gene, CDR3 protein, CDR3 DNA. D genes are given only for firm matches. Rows may omit the clone size; those that give it use once, few, many or a size class.

TRBV15,few,TRBD1,TRBJ1-2,CATSRGQGFYGYTF,TGTGCCACCAGCAGAGGACAGGGCTTCTATGGCTACACCTTC
TRBV11-2,.,TRBD2,TRBJ2-5,CASSSWASGGQETQYF,TGTGCCAGCAGCTCGTGGGCTAGCGGGGGTCAAGAGACCCAGTACTTC
TRBV15,.,.,TRBJ1-1,CATSRYYRDGPLMNTEAFF,TGTGCCACCAGCAGATATTACCGGGACGGACCTCTGATGAACACTGAAGCTTTCTTT
TRBV29-1,.,TRBD1,TRBJ2-7,CSATRGTGAYEQYF,TGCAGCGCTACCCGGGGGACAGGGGCGTACGAGCAGTACTTC
TRBV6-1,.,TRBD2,TRBJ2-7,CASRQTSGGAYEQYF,TGTGCCAGCAGGCAGACTAGCGGGGGGGCCTACGAGCAGTACTTC
TRBV7-2,.,.,TRBJ1-2,CASSLGQGLGYTF,TGTGCCAGCAGCTTAGGGCAGGGTCTTGGCTACACCTTC
TRBV11-2,.,.,TRBJ1-2,CASSPGHNYGYTF,TGTGCCAGCAGTCCAGGGCATAACTATGGCTACACCTTC
TRBV6-6,.,.,TRBJ2-7,CASRIQVLSYEQYF,TGTGCCAGCAGGATTCAGGTCTTATCCTACGAGCAGTACTTC
TRBV7-2,.,TRBD2,TRBJ2-5,CASKPSGAQETQYF,TGTGCCAGCAAGCCTAGCGGGGCGCAAGAGACCCAGTACTTC
TRBV29-1,.,TRBD1,TRBJ2-7,CSVQTGGSSYEQYF,TGCAGCGTGCAAACAGGGGGAAGCTCCTACGAGCAGTACTTC
TRBV6-1,few,.,TRBJ1-2,CASSEVVYLTNYGYTF,TGTGCCAGCAGTGAAGTGGTTTACCTAACTAACTATGGCTACACCTTC
TRBV7-7,few,.,TRBJ2-1,CASSLGQLGNNEQFF,TGTGCTAGCAGCTTAGGACAGTTGGGGAACAATGAGCAGTTCTTC
TRBV5-1,.,TRBD2,TRBJ2-5,CASAGTSLQTQYF,TGCGCCAGCGCCGGGACTAGCTTACAGACCCAGTACTTC
TRBV3-1,few,TRBD2,TRBJ2-2,CASSPWGGVAGELFF,TGTGCCAGCAGCCCTTGGGGGGGTGTCGCCGGGGAGCTGTTTTTT
TRBV14,.,.,TRBJ2-3,CASSQSTGLSTDTQYF,TGTGCCAGCAGCCAATCGACAGGTCTTAGCACAGATACGCAGTATTTT
TRBV10-3,.,.,TRBJ1-1,CAISDFGKNTEAFF,TGTGCCATCAGTGACTTTGGGAAGAACACTGAAGCTTTCTTT
TRBV7-3,.,.,TRBJ2-5,CASSPGGALRETQYF,TGTGCCAGCAGCCCCGGCGGGGCCCTGAGGGAGACCCAGTACTTC
TRBV20-1,.,TRBD1,TRBJ1-5,CSARSPGTGTQPQHF,TGCAGTGCTAGGTCCCCCGGGACAGGGACTCAGCCCCAGCATTTT
TRBV25-1,few,TRBD1,TRBJ2-3,CASTMDRRGTDTQYF,TGTGCCAGCACCATGGACAGGAGAGGGACAGATACGCAGTATTTT
TRBV12-3/TRBV12-4,many,.,TRBJ2-5,CASSLAAAQETQYF,TGTGCCAGCAGTTTAGCGGCAGCTCAAGAGACCCAGTACTTC
TRBV29-1,.,.,TRBJ2-7,CSVAPAVRVGRSYEQYF,TGCAGCGTTGCCCCCGCGGTGCGGGTAGGCCGCTCCTACGAGCAGTACTTC
TRBV10-3,.,TRBD1,TRBJ2-5,CAMGQGRETQYF,TGTGCCATGGGACAGGGGAGAGAGACCCAGTACTTC
TRBV6-5,few,.,TRBJ1-5,CASSRTGDQPQHF,TGTGCCAGCAGCCGAACGGGGGATCAGCCCCAGCATTTT
TRBV7-3,.,TRBD2,TRBJ2-3,CASSLRIGGLAGVDTQYF,TGTGCCAGCAGCTTAAGAATAGGGGGACTAGCGGGGGTAGATACGCAGTATTTT
TRBV9,few,.,TRBJ1-1,CASSVFAEGEAFF,TGTGCCAGCAGCGTCTTCGCCGAGGGTGAAGCTTTCTTT
TRBV6-2/TRBV6-3,.,.,TRBJ2-7,CASSLSFRGPSSYEQYF,TGTGCCAGCAGTTTATCCTTTCGGGGGCCCAGCTCCTACGAGCAGTACTTC
TRBV28,.,TRBD1,TRBJ2-3,CASSHPGQGAGTQYF,TGTGCCAGCAGCCACCCGGGACAGGGGGCCGGTACGCAGTATTTT
TRBV28,few,.,TRBJ2-1,CASSPPPRTYNEQFF,TGTGCCAGCAGCCCACCCCCGCGAACCTACAATGAGCAGTTCTTC
TRBV12-3/TRBV12-4,.,.,TRBJ2-5,CASSSSGRRYQETQYF,TGTGCCAGCAGTTCCAGCGGCAGAAGGTACCAAGAGACCCAGTACTTC